The 2 T cell receptor beta chains given below trace back to one sample, sequenced in a study of blood T cell repertoires in COVID-19 (dated by TCRdb to 2020 to 2022). The library was prepared using the immunoSEQ multiplex PCR assay. Imported from immuneACCESS, the table was reduced by TCRdb to in-frame sequences with V and J called. These copies leave out some clones; in studies compared against another copy, an unresolved V gene accounts for under half, and the cause of the remainder is not known. This sample has 40,000 to 50,000 clones in its table, and about 86% of those were observed once. Just under 3% of the sample is held by the ten biggest clonotypes. Sequenced input: peripheral blood. The receptors stem from a woman of 80 years or more with acute or convalescent COVID-19.

CDR3 amino acids: CASSLAGDRSYGYTF. The CDR3 bases are TGCGCCAGCAGCTTGGCAGGGGATCGTAGCTATGGCTACACCTTC. The rearrangement joins TRBV5-1 to TRBJ1-2; tentatively, D is TRBD1 (6 bases). Germline V CDR1 and CDR2: SGHRS, YFSETQ. The CDR3 contains 15 residues. Between the trimmed V and J ends, which lost 0 bases and 4 bases, there was a span of 13 bases.

V and J are TRBV5-1 and TRBJ2-5; TRBD2 might be the D (8 bases). Germline lookup yields CDR1 SGHRS and CDR2 YFSETQ. Trimming cost V 3 bases and J 1 base, with 13 bases left between them. The CDR3 totals 15 residues. This chain's CDR3 is CASSSGGDSQETQYF. The CDR3 nucleotides are TGCGCCAGCAGCTCGGGGGGGGACAGCCAAGAGACCCAGTACTTC.